The 32 T cell receptor beta chains below all came from one sample that was sequenced in a study of cytomegalovirus exposure and HLA in healthy donors (dated by TCRdb to 2015 to 2018). The library relied on the immunoSEQ multiplex PCR assay. For the multiplex PCR, a mixture combining 60 forward primers for TCR Vbeta segments and 13 reverse primers for TCR Jbeta segments was used. Imported from immuneACCESS, the table was reduced by TCRdb to in-frame sequences with V and J called. These copies leave out some clones; in studies compared against another copy, an unresolved V gene accounts for under half, and the cause of the remainder is not known. This sample holds 150,000 or so clones; approximately 79% were observed only once. Together, the top ten hold roughly 4.5% of the sample. The specimen was PBMCs. The receptors here all came from a young man in good health and CMV-seropositive.

This chain links TRBV6-5 with TRBJ2-7, with 8 bases matching TRBD1. Germline CDR1 reads MNHEY; CDR2 reads SVGAGI. Trimming took 10 bases from V and 2 from J; bases not matched to a gene: 13. The length of the CDR3 is 15 residues. The CDR3 loop reads CAIGAGQGAAYEQYF. The CDR3 coding sequence is TGTGCCATCGGGGCAGGACAGGGAGCAGCCTACGAGCAGTACTTC.

In its sample, this clone was seen a few times. This chain joins TRBV5-1 and TRBJ2-3; 7 bases match TRBD2. The CDR3 has 15 residues. V lost 5 bases and J lost 2; bases outside the gene matches: 8. Germline V gene data show CDR1 as SGHRS and CDR2 as YFSETQ. The CDR3 loop reads CASRGTGGLTDTQYF. In nucleotides, the CDR3 is TGCGCCAGCAGAGGAACGGGGGGACTCACAGATACGCAGTATTTT.

This chain uses TRBV7-9 with TRBJ2-3, with 7 bases fitting TRBD2. After removal of 3 bases from V and 5 bases from J, the junction contained 5 bases not matched to a gene. The CDR3 runs to 14 residues. CDR1 and CDR2 from the germline V gene are SEHNR and FQNEAQ (reference sequence). The CDR3 DNA is TGTGCCAGCAGCTTGGCGGGAGCGGTAGATACGCAGTATTTT. This codes for CASSLAGAVDTQYF. Variable domain in full (rest from reference TRBV7-9 and TRBJ2-3): DTGVSQNPRHKITKRGQNVTFRCDPISEHNRLYWYRQTLGQGPEFLTYFQNEAQLEKSRLLSDRFSAERPKGSFSTLEIQRTEQGDSAMYLCASSLAGAVDTQYFGPGTRLTVL.

This chain uses TRBV4-1 with TRBJ1-6; 7 nucleotides agree with TRBD1. Germline V gene data show CDR1 as MGHRA and CDR2 as YSYEKL. The ends lost 0 bases at V and 8 bases at J; junction bases unmatched: 10. This CDR3 region has 17 residues. The CDR3 region has the DNA TGCGCCAGCAGCCAAGATGGAACAGGGGTGGGGGATTCACCCCTCCACTTT. This encodes CASSQDGTGVGDSPLHF.

The rearrangement links TRBV28 to TRBJ2-3; possibly TRBD2 for D (6 bases). The V gene lost 3 bases and the J gene lost 1 base, with 8 bases spanning the gap. Germline CDR1 MDHEN, CDR2 SYDVKM. CDR3 length: 14 residues. CDR3 DNA: TGTGCCAGCAGTTTTTTAGCGGGCACAGATACGCAGTATTTT. Residues: CASSFLAGTDTQYF.

This rearrangement joins TRBV28 to TRBJ2-5; weak D call: TRBD2 (6 bases). Trimming shortened V by 5 bases and J by 6 bases, and 7 bases separated the two germline ends. CDR1 is MDHEN and CDR2 is SYDVKM in the germline V gene. The CDR3 sequence is 11 residues long. In DNA form, the CDR3 reads TGTGCCAGCAGTGCGGGACAGACCCAGTACTTC. This sequence encodes CASSAGQTQYF. Using reference TRBV28 and TRBJ2-5 for the parts outside the CDR3, the full variable domain is DVKVTQSSRYLVKRTGEKVFLECVQDMDHENMFWYRQDPGLGLRLIYFSYDVKMKEKGDIPEGYSVSREKKERFSLILESASTNQTSMYLCASSAGQTQYFGPGTRLLVL.

This clone appeared once. This chain joins TRBV6-1 and TRBJ2-2; D remains unclear. The CDR3 has 13 residues. CDR1 is MNHNS and CDR2 is SASEGT in the germline V gene. V was trimmed by 9 bases and J by 1 base, leaving 9 bases between them. The CDR3 sequence: CASRLRNTGELFF. The DNA of the CDR3 is TGTGCCAGTAGACTGAGGAACACCGGGGAGCTGTTTTTT.

V and J are TRBV9 and TRBJ1-3; possible D gene TRBD1, 5 bases. The CDR3 contains 16 residues. Germline CDR1 and CDR2: SGDLS and YYNGEE. V was pared by 0 bases and J by 4 bases, with 14 bases between. CDR3 bases: TGTGCCAGCAGCGTAGGAGGAGGGGCTGGAGGAAACACCATATATTTT. It is translated as CASSVGGGAGGNTIYF.

The rearrangement joins TRBV6-4 to TRBJ1-4, with 7 bases identical to TRBD1. Germline CDR1 MRHNA, CDR2 SNTAGT. The CDR3 extends over 14 amino acids. Germline trimming cut 4 bases from V and 10 bases from J; bases unmatched to any gene: 9. The CDR3 nucleotides read TGTGCCAGCAGTGCAACGACAGGGTTTGGAAAACTGTTTTTT. Translated: CASSATTGFGKLFF.

The rearrangement uses TRBV2 and TRBJ1-5; 7 nucleotides align to TRBD1. Germline CDR1 is SNHLY and CDR2 is FYNNEI. Trimming removed 4 bases from V and 1 base from J; junction bases left unmatched: 10. The CDR3 has 17 residues. Here the CDR3 reads CASSVGQAWMSNQPQHF. CDR3 sequence (DNA): TGTGCCAGCAGTGTCGGACAGGCCTGGATGAGCAATCAGCCCCAGCATTTT.

This clone was seen ten or more times. The V call is TRBV4-3, the J call TRBJ2-1; 10 bases agree with TRBD2. The CDR3 extends over 16 amino acids. After removal of 4 bases from V and 1 base from J, the junction contained 4 bases not matched to a gene. Looked up from germline, CDR1 is LGHNA and CDR2 is YSLEER. CDR3: CASSPSSGRSYNEQFF. CDR3 nucleotides: TGCGCCAGCAGCCCCAGTAGCGGGAGGTCCTACAATGAGCAGTTCTTC.

This sequence joins TRBV2 and TRBJ1-6; TRBD1 is a possible D gene (5 bases). The V end was cut by 4 bases, the J end by 6 bases, with 16 bases between. CDR1 and CDR2 from the germline V gene are SNHLY and FYNNEI. CDR3 size: 16 residues. The CDR3 spells CASSVAGLRGNSPLHF. The DNA for the CDR3 is TGTGCCAGCAGTGTCGCCGGTCTAAGGGGTAATTCACCCCTCCACTTT. Full variable domain (missing parts from reference TRBV2 and TRBJ1-6): EPEVTQTPSHQVTQMGQEVILRCVPISNHLYFYWYRQILGQKVEFLVSFYNNEISEKSEIFDDQFSVERPDGSNFTLKIRSTKLEDSAMYFCASSVAGLRGNSPLHFGNGTRLTVT.

The chain employs TRBV28 and TRBJ2-7; tentatively, D is TRBD2 (5 bases). The CDR3 is made up of 15 amino acids. CDR1 and CDR2 (germline): MDHEN, SYDVKM. The V and J ends lost 7 bases and 11 bases respectively, with 27 bases between them. Here the CDR3 reads CASNLGGRRIAEEYF. CDR3 bases: TGTGCCAGCAATCTTGGAGGTCGGAGAATTGCGGAGGAGTACTTC.

The table lists this clone with a few counts. J is TRBJ2-5 and V is TRBV6-5, with 8 bases lining up with TRBD1. In germline, CDR1 is MNHEY, CDR2 SVGAGI. The CDR3 loop spans 14 amino acids. Trimming cost V 6 bases and J 5 bases; bases outside gene matches: 8. CDR3 loop: CASSPGQGVETQYF. The CDR3 DNA is TGTGCCAGCAGCCCTGGACAGGGCGTGGAGACCCAGTACTTC.

The gene calls are TRBV2 and TRBJ1-2, with a possible D match to TRBD1 (5 bases). The CDR3 runs 16 residues. The ends were cut back, 2 bases at V and 0 bases at J, with 13 bases in the middle. CDR1 and CDR2 from the germline V gene are SNHLY and FYNNEI. In DNA form, the CDR3 reads TGTGCCAGCAGTGAAACGGGCGGGGGAGCTAACTATGGCTACACCTTC. It is translated as CASSETGGGANYGYTF.

This clone showed up just a few times. V and J are TRBV4-3 and TRBJ2-3, with D perhaps matching TRBD2 (6 bases). The V gene's germline CDR1 is LGHNA and CDR2 YSLEER. This CDR3 region has 21 residues. V gave up 0 bases and J gave up 2 bases, with 27 bases separating them. The CDR3 bases are TGCGCCAGCAGCCAAGATTCGTGGGCTAGCGTAATAAATAAAACCACAGATACGCAGTATTTT. Its translation: CASSQDSWASVINKTTDTQYF.

This chain joins TRBV23-1 and TRBJ1-1; tentative D call: TRBD1 (6 bases). TRBV23-1 qualifies as an ORF whose function is uncertain. Trimming left V 2 bases short and J 3 bases short, with 16 bases between. The CDR3 runs to 16 residues. CDR3: CASSQRQGQFYTEAFF. The CDR3 DNA follows: TGCGCCAGCAGTCAACGGCAGGGACAATTTTACACTGAAGCTTTCTTT.

The V and J genes are TRBV7-8 and TRBJ1-1; 8 bases fit TRBD1. Trimming cost V 5 bases and J 0 bases; bases outside gene matches: 11. The CDR3 covers 17 residues. Germline CDR1 is SGHVS and CDR2 is FQNEAQ. The CDR3: CASSPRTGNVVNTEAFF. CDR3 DNA sequence: TGTGCCAGCAGCCCCCGGACAGGGAACGTGGTGAACACTGAAGCTTTCTTT.

CDR3 loop: CASSPQVGLSETQYF. In DNA form, the CDR3 reads TGTGCCAGCAGTCCTCAAGTGGGGCTCTCGGAGACCCAGTACTTC. V usage is TRBV7-9 and J usage is TRBJ2-5; the D gene is possibly TRBD1 (5 bases). Trimming left V 6 bases short and J 5 bases short, with 19 bases between. Germline V CDR1 and CDR2: SEHNR, FQNEAQ (reference sequence). This CDR3 region has 15 residues. Looking up the rest from reference TRBV7-9 and TRBJ2-5 gives the full variable domain: DTGVSQNPRHKITKRGQNVTFRCDPISEHNRLYWYRQTLGQGPEFLTYFQNEAQLEKSRLLSDRFSAERPKGSFSTLEIQRTEQGDSAMYLCASSPQVGLSETQYFGPGTRLLVL.

The chain carries TRBV11-3 and TRBJ2-5, with 8 positions matching TRBD1. The germline gives CDR1 SGHNT, CDR2 YENEEA. With V trimmed by 1 base and J by 2 bases, 9 bases remained unmatched. The CDR3 has 17 amino acids. CDR3 in amino acids: CASSLGGAGGSQETQYF. Written as DNA, the CDR3 is TGTGCCAGCAGCTTAGGAGGGGCAGGGGGCTCACAAGAGACCCAGTACTTC.

The rearrangement links TRBV2 to TRBJ1-2; D may be TRBD1 (5 bases). Trimming shortened V by 7 bases and J by 3 bases, and 12 bases separated the two germline ends. The CDR3 runs 13 residues. CDR1 is SNHLY and CDR2 is FYNNEI in the germline V gene. In DNA, the CDR3 is TGTGCCAGCACTCCGACAGCATACTATGGCTACACCTTC. This encodes CASTPTAYYGYTF.

The chain carries TRBV4-2 and TRBJ2-1; D perhaps matches TRBD2 (5 bases). V lost 0 bases and J lost 3, with 15 bases in between. This CDR3 has 17 residues. Germline V gives CDR1 LGHNA, CDR2 YNFKEQ. The CDR3 bases are TGTGCCAGCAGCCAAGATTTCGGGGTAGCGCGCTACAATGAGCAGTTCTTC. Translated, it gives CASSQDFGVARYNEQFF.

The chain is built from TRBV27 and TRBJ2-5, with D tentatively TRBD1 (6 bases). This CDR3 spans 16 amino acids. The germline CDR1 and CDR2 sequences are MNHEY and SMNVEV (reference sequence). V was pared by 6 bases and J by 2 bases, with 19 bases between. This CDR3 reads CASRNTGTIPQETQYF. The CDR3 DNA sequence: TGTGCCAGCAGAAATACCGGGACAATACCTCAAGAGACCCAGTACTTC.

CDR3 amino acids: CASRRGQPISPLHF. In nucleotides, the CDR3 is TGTGCCAGTAGGAGAGGACAGCCGATTTCACCCCTCCACTTT. This chain uses TRBV19 with TRBJ1-6, with D perhaps TRBD1 (6 bases). Germline CDR1 reads LNHDA; CDR2 reads SQIVND (reference sequence). CDR3 length: 14 amino acids. V shed 6 bases and J shed 9 bases, with 15 bases lying between them.

As for this clone: Compared with germline, one end of the junction differs, possibly owing to a read error. V and J are TRBV7-7 and TRBJ2-1; D perhaps matches TRBD2 (5 bases). The germline V gene encodes CDR1 SSHAT and CDR2 FNYEAQ (reference sequence). This CDR3 region has 13 residues. DNA for the CDR3: TGTGCTAGCAGCTTAGGACTTAACAATGAGCAGTTCTTC. It translates to CASSLGLNNEQFF.

The chain uses TRBV27 and TRBJ2-7, with TRBD2 identical over 7 bases. Germline V gene data show CDR1 as MNHEY and CDR2 as SMNVEV (reference sequence). The CDR3 has 14 amino acids. J was trimmed by 6 bases and V by 7 bases; bases with no gene match: 12. CDR3 sequence reads: CASTGGRVFSEQYF. The DNA of the CDR3 is TGTGCCAGCACCGGGGGGAGGGTGTTTAGCGAGCAGTACTTC.

The chain has TRBV6-1 and TRBJ2-7, with a weak D call TRBD2 (5 bases). This CDR3 has 12 amino acids. V dropped 4 bases and J dropped 4 bases, with 8 bases sitting between them. CDR1 is MNHNS and CDR2 is SASEGT in the germline V gene. The CDR3 nucleotides are TGTGCCAGCAGTGTAGAGGGATACGAGCAGTACTTC. Protein: CASSVEGYEQYF.

This clone was observed once. This chain links TRBV15 with TRBJ1-1; D is possibly TRBD1 (5 bases). V shed 3 bases and J shed 5 bases, with 13 bases lying between them. The germline V gene has CDR1 LNHNV and CDR2 YYDKDF (reference sequence). The CDR3 is made up of 14 amino acids. CDR3 coding DNA: TGTGCCACCAGCAGCGTATTGGGGGGGACTGAAGCTTTCTTT. It translates to CATSSVLGGTEAFF.

Details on this clone: A junction boundary mismatches the germline segment, possibly from a read error. The rearrangement links TRBV7-9 to TRBJ2-7, with 7 bases fitting TRBD1. The germline gives CDR1 SEHNR, CDR2 FQNEAQ (reference sequence). This CDR3 has 15 amino acids. The CDR3 DNA reads as TGTGCCCGCAGCTTAAGGCTGGACAGGCAGTACGAGCAGTACTTC. Residues: CARSLRLDRQYEQYF.

The chain links TRBV28 to TRBJ1-5; TRBD1 is a possible D gene (5 bases). The V and J ends lost 4 bases and 0 bases respectively, with 19 bases between them. The germline V gene has CDR1 MDHEN and CDR2 SYDVKM. This CDR3 has 18 residues. CDR3 DNA sequence: TGTGCCAGCAGTTCCCCTTGGGCAGGGAAGTTTAGCAATCAGCCCCAGCATTTT. Its translation: CASSSPWAGKFSNQPQHF.

CDR3: CASSSTGDATEAFF. Here the CDR3 DNA reads TGTGCCAGCAGTAGTACAGGGGACGCCACTGAAGCTTTCTTT. The chain is built from TRBV28 and TRBJ1-1; 7 bases fit TRBD1. Germline lookup yields CDR1 MDHEN and CDR2 SYDVKM. V lost 5 bases to trimming and J lost 4 bases; unmatched junction nucleotides: 7. CDR3 length: 14 residues.

The J gene is TRBJ2-1, the V gene TRBV4-1; TRBD1 might be the D (6 bases). This CDR3 has 14 amino acids. The ends were cut back, 5 bases at V and 0 bases at J, with 8 bases in the middle. The V gene's germline CDR1 is MGHRA and CDR2 YSYEKL. For the CDR3, the DNA is TGCGCCAGCAGCACAGGGAGCTCCTACAATGAGCAGTTCTTC. It codes for CASSTGSSYNEQFF.